Below are 31 T cell receptor beta chains sequenced from a single sample in a study of T cell responses to AZD1222 COVID-19 vaccine. Data came from immunoSEQ multiplex PCR; TCRdb stores just in-frame clones and leaves some out. This sample has about 110,000 clones, with just under 95% found just once. This material consisted of peripheral blood, taken on day 0 of AZD1222 vaccination. The receptors come from an adult in good health.

The gene calls are TRBV12-3 or TRBV12-4 and TRBJ2-5; D gene unclear. This CDR3 is built from 13 residues. Trimming removed 5 bases from V and 5 bases from J, with 12 bases in between. CDR3 sequence: CASSPTWGETQYF. DNA of the CDR3: TGTGCCAGCAGTCCAACATGGGGTGAGACCCAGTACTTC.

This clone was observed a handful of times. The J gene is TRBJ2-1, the V gene TRBV19, with 9 bases fitting TRBD2. CDR1 and CDR2 (germline): LNHDA, SQIVND (reference sequence). This CDR3 has 13 amino acids. The V segment lost 5 bases and the J segment 10 bases; nucleotides outside the gene matches: 6. CDR3: CASSSGLAMEQFF. The CDR3, as DNA: TGTGCCAGTAGTTCGGGACTAGCAATGGAGCAGTTCTTC.

The V and J genes are TRBV27 and TRBJ2-7, with 10 nucleotides matching TRBD1. The CDR3 runs 17 residues. The V and J ends lost 6 bases and 4 bases, in that order; junction bases with no gene match: 15. Per the germline V gene, CDR1 is MNHEY and CDR2 is SMNVEV (reference sequence). CDR3 amino acids: CASSFKQPGQGSYEQYF. CDR3 sequence (DNA): TGTGCCAGCAGCTTTAAGCAGCCGGGACAGGGGTCGTACGAGCAGTACTTC.

The CDR3 sequence: CASSVATGGRTYF. DNA of the CDR3: TGTGCCAGCAGCGTAGCTACGGGGGGACGGACGTACTTC. The rearrangement links TRBV9 to TRBJ2-7; the match to TRBD2 covers 7 bases. The germline CDR1 and CDR2 sequences are SGDLS and YYNGEE. The CDR3 runs to 13 residues. V lost 0 bases and J lost 12; bases outside the gene matches: 9.

V and J are TRBV18 and TRBJ1-5, with 7 bases lining up with TRBD1. The CDR3 sequence is 14 residues long. CDR1 and CDR2 from the germline V gene are KGHSH and LQKENI. Trimming cost V 5 bases and J 4 bases; bases outside gene matches: 5. CDR3 sequence (DNA): TGTGCCAGCTCAGCCGGGACAGCTAATCAGCCCCAGCATTTT. It encodes CASSAGTANQPQHF.

The gene calls are TRBV30 and TRBJ2-1, with TRBD2 matching 7 bases. The CDR3 loop spans 15 amino acids. V shed 0 bases, J shed 1 base, and the junction held 3 bases outside the gene matches. CDR1 is GTSNPN and CDR2 is SVGIG in the germline V gene (reference sequence). Written as DNA, the CDR3 is TGTGCCTGGAGTGTAGGAGCGGGGTCCTACAATGAGCAGTTCTTC. Its protein is CAWSVGAGSYNEQFF. Filled out from reference TRBV30 and TRBJ2-1, the complete variable domain reads SQTIHQWPATLVQPVGSPLSLECTVEGTSNPNLYWYRQAAGRGLQLLFYSVGIGQISSEVPQNLSASRPQDRQFILSSKKLLLSDSGFYLCAWSVGAGSYNEQFFGPGTRLTVL.

V and J are TRBV5-6 and TRBJ1-4; the D gene is possibly TRBD1 (5 bases). The CDR3 has 13 amino acids. CDR1 and CDR2 from the germline V gene are SGHDT and YYEEEE. Trimming took 5 bases from V and 8 from J, leaving 13 bases between them. The CDR3 region has the DNA TGTGCCAGCAGGCAGATAGGGGAGGAAAAACTGTTTTTT. It specifies CASRQIGEEKLFF.

This clone was seen a single time. The genes are TRBV3-1 (or the pseudogene TRBV3-2) and TRBJ1-2, with D possibly TRBD1 on 6 matching bases. CDR3 length equals 16 residues. V lost 1 base, J lost 0 bases, and 12 bases lay in between. Germline V gene data show CDR1 as LGHDT and CDR2 as YNNKEL (reference sequence). The CDR3 DNA is TGTGCCAGCAGCCAAGGGGCAGGGGTGGCTAACTATGGCTACACCTTC. It yields the protein CASSQGAGVANYGYTF.

The gene calls are TRBV6-2 or TRBV6-3 and TRBJ2-2; 9 bases line up with TRBD2. The CDR3 spans 15 residues. The ends lost 6 bases at V and 5 bases at J; junction bases unmatched: 7. The germline CDR1 and CDR2 sequences are MNHEY and SVGEGT. This CDR3 is CASSQAGGTTGELFF. The CDR3 region has the DNA TGTGCCAGCAGCCAAGCGGGGGGCACGACCGGGGAGCTGTTTTTT.

The DNA for the CDR3 is TGTGCCAGCAGGGAGGGCCGGGAAAAACTGTTTTTT. Amino acid sequence: CASREGREKLFF. The gene calls are TRBV7-9 and TRBJ1-4; D is unclear. Germline V gene data show CDR1 as SEHNR and CDR2 as FQNEAQ (reference sequence). CDR3 size: 12 residues. V lost 6 bases and J lost 8, with 10 bases in between.

The chain carries TRBV27 and TRBJ1-1; D remains unclear. Trimming pared 3 bases from V and 7 bases from J, leaving 15 bases between. The CDR3 loop spans 14 amino acids. In germline, CDR1 is MNHEY, CDR2 SMNVEV (reference sequence). The CDR3 DNA reads as TGTGCCAGCAGTTTGCACCCGGGCACTCTTGAAGCTTTCTTT. It specifies CASSLHPGTLEAFF.

This rearrangement joins TRBV5-1 to TRBJ2-1; 10 bases fit TRBD2. V was clipped by 5 bases and J by 4 bases; unmatched bases: 6. The V gene's germline CDR1 is SGHRS and CDR2 YFSETQ. The CDR3 runs 15 residues. The CDR3 nucleotides are TGCGCCAGCAGGACCTATAGCGGGGGGTACAATGAGCAGTTCTTC. This encodes CASRTYSGGYNEQFF.

The genes are TRBV19 and TRBJ2-7, with 7 bases lining up with TRBD1. V lost 5 bases, J lost 5 bases, and 9 bases stayed unmatched. Germline CDR1 is LNHDA and CDR2 is SQIVND (reference sequence). The CDR3 runs 14 residues. In DNA, the CDR3 is TGTGCCAGTAGTTCAACGGGACAGCACCACGAGCAGTACTTC. Encoded protein: CASSSTGQHHEQYF.

CDR3 loop: CASSQVGANTDTQYF. As DNA, the CDR3 is TGTGCCAGCAGCCAAGTAGGGGCAAACACAGATACGCAGTATTTT. V and J are TRBV3-1 (or the pseudogene TRBV3-2) and TRBJ2-3; TRBD1 might be the D (5 bases). Trimming removed 1 base from V and 2 bases from J, with 10 bases in between. CDR3 length: 15 residues. CDR1 is LGHDT and CDR2 is YNNKEL in the germline V gene (reference sequence).

This clone was seen only once. The chain links TRBV15 to TRBJ2-7; TRBD2 matches at 7 bases. The CDR3 is made up of 14 amino acids. With 0 bases clipped from V and 2 bases from J, the junction kept 1 base outside the gene matches. Germline lookup yields CDR1 LNHNV and CDR2 YYDKDF (reference sequence). DNA of the CDR3: TGTGCCACCAGCAGAGATCGGGGGGCCTACGAGCAGTACTTC. It specifies CATSRDRGAYEQYF.

This clone was seen just once. Here the CDR3 reads CASSPGTPGELFF. The CDR3 nucleotides read TGTGCCAGCAGCCCCGGGACTCCCGGGGAGCTGTTTTTT. The chain employs TRBV3-1 (or the pseudogene TRBV3-2) and TRBJ2-2; perhaps TRBD2 as D (6 bases). V was trimmed by 4 bases and J by 6 bases, leaving 9 bases between them. The germline gives CDR1 LGHDT, CDR2 YNNKEL (reference sequence). There are 13 residues in the CDR3.

V gene TRBV2 combines with J gene TRBJ1-1; possibly TRBD1 for D (5 bases). Germline CDR1 and CDR2: SNHLY and FYNNEI. V was pared by 2 bases and J by 0 bases, with 19 bases between. The CDR3 totals 18 residues. CDR3 residues: CASSEFLGAGRLNTEAFF. CDR3 DNA: TGTGCCAGCAGTGAATTCCTCGGGGCAGGGCGGTTGAACACTGAAGCTTTCTTT.

The chain employs TRBV3-1 (or the pseudogene TRBV3-2) and TRBJ2-7; 10 positions match TRBD1. This CDR3 contains 12 residues. CDR1 and CDR2 from the germline V gene are LGHDT and YNNKEL (reference sequence). The V and J ends lost 10 bases and 3 bases, in that order; junction bases with no gene match: 3. As DNA, the CDR3 is TGTGCCACGCGGGACAGGGGCTACGAGCAGTACTTC. Translated, it gives CATRDRGYEQYF.

The count of this clone is one. The chain links TRBV6-5 to TRBJ2-7; no definite D call. The V and J ends lost 7 bases and 4 bases respectively, with 14 bases between them. The CDR3 is 13 amino acids. Per germline, CDR1 MNHEY and CDR2 SVGAGI. CDR3 nucleotide sequence: TGTGCCAGCAAATTAGCCTTATCATACGAGCAGTACTTC. Translation gives CASKLALSYEQYF.

The V call is TRBV30, the J call TRBJ1-4, with a tentative D call TRBD1 (5 bases). This CDR3 has 15 amino acids. V dropped 0 bases and J dropped 4 bases, with 12 bases sitting between them. Germline loops: CDR1 GTSNPN, CDR2 SVGIG (reference sequence). The CDR3 nucleotides are TGTGCCTGGAGTGTCAGCGGGGGGAATAATGAAAAACTGTTTTTT. Translating gives CAWSVSGGNNEKLFF.

This clone was observed a few times. The V call is TRBV5-1, the J call TRBJ1-2, with a tentative D call TRBD1 (5 bases). CDR1 is SGHRS and CDR2 is YFSETQ in the germline V gene. Deletions cut 6 bases from V and 4 bases from J, with 16 bases between. The CDR3 totals 14 residues. CDR3 loop: CASTVGQTSYGYTF. The CDR3 DNA reads as TGCGCCAGCACGGTGGGGCAGACATCCTATGGCTACACCTTC.

V gene TRBV4-1 combines with J gene TRBJ2-7; perhaps TRBD1 as D (6 bases). The CDR3 is made up of 15 amino acids. Trimming shortened V by 3 bases and J by 2 bases, and 14 bases separated the two germline ends. The V gene's germline CDR1 is MGHRA and CDR2 YSYEKL. CDR3 residues: CASSHPGQRPYEQYF. The DNA for the CDR3 is TGCGCCAGCAGCCACCCCGGACAGAGGCCCTACGAGCAGTACTTC.

CDR3 nucleotide sequence: TGTGCCAGCAACCGCGCCGGGACTCGGAGTGAAGCTTTCTTT. Translating it yields CASNRAGTRSEAFF. The chain joins TRBV27 to TRBJ1-1; D may be TRBD1 (5 bases). This CDR3 has 14 residues. The ends were cut back, 7 bases at V and 7 bases at J, with 19 bases in the middle. CDR1 and CDR2 from the germline V gene are MNHEY and SMNVEV (reference sequence).

This clone was found once. The V call is TRBV3-1 (or the pseudogene TRBV3-2), the J call TRBJ1-1; D not resolved. Germline V CDR1 and CDR2: LGHDT, YNNKEL (reference sequence). The CDR3 contains 13 residues. V was shortened by 4 bases and J by 11 bases, with 17 bases between the two germline ends. The CDR3 reads CASSLKREAAAFF. Here the CDR3 DNA reads TGTGCCAGCAGCCTCAAAAGGGAGGCGGCGGCTTTCTTT.

This chain connects TRBV28 to TRBJ1-3; possibly TRBD1 for D (5 bases). This CDR3 comprises 15 residues. V dropped 7 bases and J dropped 9 bases, with 22 bases sitting between them. CDR1 and CDR2 (germline): MDHEN, SYDVKM. Here the CDR3 reads CASKRGRPARGTIYF. CDR3 nucleotides: TGTGCCAGCAAAAGGGGCAGACCGGCTCGGGGCACCATATATTTT.

The chain employs TRBV4-1 and TRBJ1-1; 8 bases are a match to TRBD1. The CDR3 runs to 18 residues. CDR1 MGHRA and CDR2 YSYEKL come from the germline V gene. Trimming cost V 0 bases and J 1 base; bases outside gene matches: 10. The CDR3 region has the DNA TGCGCCAGCAGCCAAGATTTCGTCAGGGGGCAAGGGAACACTGAAGCTTTCTTT. This codes for CASSQDFVRGQGNTEAFF.

V is TRBV7-9 and J is TRBJ2-7; the D gene could be TRBD1 or TRBD2 (5 bases each). Germline CDR1 reads SEHNR; CDR2 reads FQNEAQ (reference sequence). Trimming pared 4 bases from V and 6 bases from J, leaving 10 bases between. The CDR3 is 12 amino acids. CDR3 nucleotides: TGTGCCAGCAGCTCCGCTGGGGGCGAGCAGTACTTC. It is translated as CASSSAGGEQYF. Full variable domain (outside the CDR3, taken from reference TRBV7-9 and TRBJ2-7): DTGVSQNPRHKITKRGQNVTFRCDPISEHNRLYWYRQTLGQGPEFLTYFQNEAQLEKSRLLSDRFSAERPKGSFSTLEIQRTEQGDSAMYLCASSSAGGEQYFGPGTRLTVT.

The genes are TRBV6-5 and TRBJ1-2; D call uncertain. The V gene's germline CDR1 is MNHEY and CDR2 SVGAGI. Trimming took off 11 bases at V and 4 bases at J, with 23 bases between the two ends. This CDR3 contains 15 residues. DNA for the CDR3: TGTGCCGCCTACCCAACAAGCAGAATTGGCTATGGCTACACCTTC. Its translation: CAAYPTSRIGYGYTF.

Written as DNA, the CDR3 is TGTGCCAGCAGCCAACCCTCCCCAGGGACTAATGAAAAACTGTTTTTT. Its protein is CASSQPSPGTNEKLFF. The rearrangement links TRBV4-2 to TRBJ1-4, with TRBD1 as a possible D gene (5 bases). CDR3 length: 16 residues. Trimming stripped 2 bases from V and 2 bases from J, with 12 bases between. The germline V gene encodes CDR1 LGHNA and CDR2 YNFKEQ.

The chain employs TRBV5-4 and TRBJ1-1; 8 nucleotides line up with TRBD1. Trimming removed 2 bases from V and 3 bases from J; junction bases left unmatched: 3. The CDR3 consists of 14 residues. The V gene's germline CDR1 is SGHNT and CDR2 YYREEE (reference sequence). CDR3 region: CASSFVDRDTEAFF. The CDR3 DNA reads as TGTGCCAGCAGCTTCGTGGACAGGGACACTGAAGCTTTCTTT. The whole variable domain, remainder taken from reference TRBV5-4 and TRBJ1-1, is ETGVTQSPTHLIKTRGQQVTLRCSSQSGHNTVSWYQQALGQGPQFIFQYYREEENGRGNFPPRFSGLQFPNYSSELNVNALELDDSALYLCASSFVDRDTEAFFGQGTRLTVV.

V gene TRBV24-1 combines with J gene TRBJ2-7; D not resolved. The germline V gene has CDR1 KGHDR and CDR2 SFDVKD. The CDR3 length is 13 residues. With 10 bases removed from V and 0 bases from J, the gap between germline ends came to 12 bases. In DNA form, the CDR3 reads TGTGCCACTGCTGACCGCCACTCCTACGAGCAGTACTTC. This encodes CATADRHSYEQYF.